Presented here are 19 T cell receptor beta chains from one specimen sequenced in a study of human CD8 memory T cell subsets. CCR7+ PD-1+ TIGIT+ early memory CD8+ cells with dysfunctional traits were TPEX. Libraries targeted TCR beta using 5' RACE with UMIs. TCRdb reprocessed the 5' RACE reads, keeping one entry per CDR3 protein, no DNA. The table for this sample gives about 6,500 distinct CDR3 sequences. The source material was CD8+ T cells from PBMCs. The receptors originated from a human donor in good health.

This chain joins TRBV27 and TRBJ1-5. This CDR3 spans 15 amino acids. Germline CDR1 reads MNHEY; CDR2 reads SMNVEV (reference sequence). The CDR3 spells CASSQTLLDPQPQHF.

J is TRBJ2-1 and V is TRBV29-1; lacking DNA, the TRBD2 call made by TCRdb goes unchecked. This CDR3 contains 12 residues. Looked up from germline, CDR1 is SQVTM and CDR2 is ANQGSEA. CDR3 sequence: CSARGQGDEQFF.

The chain recombines TRBV28 with TRBJ2-7; TCRdb designates TRBD1, a call that cannot be tested without DNA. The CDR3 sequence is 13 residues long. The germline CDR1 and CDR2 sequences are MDHEN and SYDVKM. The CDR3: CASRRHSSGEQYF.

This chain uses TRBV6-5 with TRBJ2-1. CDR3 length: 13 residues. Looked up from germline, CDR1 is MNHEY and CDR2 is SVGAGI. This chain's CDR3 is CASSKLSYNEQFF.

V is TRBV6-6 and J is TRBJ2-1; as DNA is missing, the TRBD1 call by TCRdb cannot be tested. Germline CDR1 is MNHNY and CDR2 is SVGAGI (reference sequence). The CDR3 spans 15 residues. CDR3 protein: CASSSGILPYNEQFF.

This chain uses TRBV7-2 with TRBJ2-1; as DNA is missing, the TRBD2 call by TCRdb cannot be tested. Germline loops: CDR1 SGHTA, CDR2 FQGNSA. The CDR3 consists of 13 residues. CDR3: CASSLIGGNEQFF. Drawing the rest from reference TRBV7-2 and TRBJ2-1, the complete variable domain is GAGVSQSPSNKVTEKGKDVELRCDPISGHTALYWYRQSLGQGLEFLIYFQGNSAPDKSGLPSDRFSAERTGGSVSTLTIQRTQQEDSAVYLCASSLIGGNEQFFGPGTRLTVL.

The chain combines TRBV2 with TRBJ1-5. The germline V gene has CDR1 SNHLY and CDR2 FYNNEI. The CDR3 spans 14 residues. This CDR3 is CASWDAQPNQPQHF.

This sequence joins TRBV5-6 and TRBJ1-2. CDR3 size: 16 residues. Germline V gene sequence: CDR1 SGHDT, CDR2 YYEEEE. The CDR3 region is CASSLSSQYPNYGYTF.

This clonotype is deemed medium-sized by its frequency. The chain uses TRBV28 and TRBJ2-3; TCRdb names TRBD2, which stays unverified in the absence of DNA. The CDR3 loop spans 17 amino acids. The V gene's germline CDR1 is MDHEN and CDR2 SYDVKM. The CDR3 here is CASSEPFGTSEADTQYF.

This chain connects TRBV7-6 to TRBJ2-1; without DNA, the TCRdb call of TRBD2 cannot be checked. There are 14 residues in the CDR3. Looked up from germline, CDR1 is SGHVS and CDR2 is FNYEAQ. The CDR3 region is CASSSEGTNNEQFF.

The rearrangement links TRBV28 to TRBJ2-7; the D call of TRBD1 rests on TCRdb alone, since no DNA is present to check it. This CDR3 contains 16 residues. Germline lookup yields CDR1 MDHEN and CDR2 SYDVKM. The CDR3 spells CASSSPVSQNSYEQYF.

The rearrangement joins TRBV7-9 to TRBJ2-7. CDR3 size: 14 residues. Germline lookup yields CDR1 SEHNR and CDR2 FQNEAQ (reference sequence). This CDR3 is CASSQTPGVYEQYF.

V gene TRBV27 combines with J gene TRBJ2-5; absent DNA, TCRdb's TRBD1 call cannot be checked. CDR1 is MNHEY, CDR2 SMNVEV, per germline (reference sequence). CDR3 length: 14 amino acids. The CDR3 protein is CASSGQGGGETQYF.

The chain uses TRBV24-1 and TRBJ2-2. Germline V gene data show CDR1 as KGHDR and CDR2 as SFDVKD. The CDR3 has 12 amino acids. CDR3 in amino acids: CATSDMYGELFF.

The V call is TRBV9, the J call TRBJ2-2; TCRdb proposes TRBD2, but this gene call is untestable without DNA. Per germline, CDR1 SGDLS and CDR2 YYNGEE. CDR3 size: 14 residues. The CDR3 region is CASKGTSDTGELFF.

This chain connects TRBV9 to TRBJ2-1; TCRdb's assignment of TRBD2 cannot be checked, as there is no DNA. CDR1 is SGDLS, CDR2 YYNGEE, per germline. The CDR3 consists of 13 residues. This chain's CDR3 is CASSVGLAGEQFF.

This rearrangement joins TRBV28 to TRBJ2-2; the TCRdb D gene call, TRBD1, has no DNA to confirm it. There are 14 residues in the CDR3. Germline CDR1 MDHEN, CDR2 SYDVKM. The CDR3 protein is CASSLQGGTGELFF.

This chain connects TRBV7-9 to TRBJ2-1; as DNA is missing, the TRBD1 call by TCRdb cannot be tested. The CDR3 totals 13 residues. CDR1 and CDR2 from the germline V gene are SEHNR and FQNEAQ (reference sequence). CDR3 residues: CASSPRDRDEQFF.

V usage is TRBV28 and J usage is TRBJ2-7; TCRdb gives TRBD2 as the D gene, but with no DNA this cannot be confirmed. CDR1 is MDHEN, CDR2 SYDVKM, per germline. This CDR3 spans 14 amino acids. The CDR3 reads CASSLFDPPGEQYF.